The 2 T cell receptor beta chains reported below all come from one sample, sequenced in a study of beta chain features in type 1 diabetes. The investigators reverse transcribed all of the isolated RNA, so they sequenced expressed TCRB transcripts. Profiled with immunoSEQ multiplex PCR; TCRdb holds only in-frame clones, not every one. The sample holds hundreds of thousands of clones, about a sixth seen once. Material: naive CD4+ T cells from blood. The receptors here all came from a man aged 18 to 30 in good health.

This clone has only a few counts. The CDR3 here is CASSLQSSALGGELFF. As DNA, the CDR3 is TGTGCCAGCAGCTTACAGTCCTCGGCGTTGGGCGGGGAGCTGTTTTTT. The chain is built from TRBV7-2 and TRBJ2-2; D is uncertain. The germline V gene encodes CDR1 SGHTA and CDR2 FQGNSA. Trimming removed 2 bases from V and 7 bases from J, with 17 bases in between. The CDR3 length is 16 residues.

This chain uses TRBV27 with TRBJ2-7, with D perhaps TRBD2 (7 bases). The length of the CDR3 is 12 residues. The germline CDR1 and CDR2 sequences are MNHEY and SMNVEV (reference sequence). CDR3 in amino acids: CASMRGLGEQYF. DNA for the CDR3: TGTGCGTCTATGCGGGGGCTTGGGGAGCAGTACTTC.